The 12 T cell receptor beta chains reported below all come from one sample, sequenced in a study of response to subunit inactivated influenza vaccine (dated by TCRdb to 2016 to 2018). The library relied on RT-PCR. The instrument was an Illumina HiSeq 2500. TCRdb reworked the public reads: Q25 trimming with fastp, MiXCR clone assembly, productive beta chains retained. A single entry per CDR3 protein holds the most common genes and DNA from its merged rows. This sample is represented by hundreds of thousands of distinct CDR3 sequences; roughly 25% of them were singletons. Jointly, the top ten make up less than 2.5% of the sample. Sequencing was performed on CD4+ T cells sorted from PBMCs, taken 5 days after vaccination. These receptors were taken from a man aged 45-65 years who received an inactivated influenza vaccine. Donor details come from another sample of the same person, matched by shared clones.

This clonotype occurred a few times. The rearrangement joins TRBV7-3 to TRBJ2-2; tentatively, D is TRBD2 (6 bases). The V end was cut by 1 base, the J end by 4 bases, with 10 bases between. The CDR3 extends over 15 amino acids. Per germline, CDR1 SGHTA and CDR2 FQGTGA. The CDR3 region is CASSLRGERTGELFF. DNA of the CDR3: TGTGCCAGCAGCTTAAGGGGGGAGCGCACCGGGGAGCTGTTTTTT.

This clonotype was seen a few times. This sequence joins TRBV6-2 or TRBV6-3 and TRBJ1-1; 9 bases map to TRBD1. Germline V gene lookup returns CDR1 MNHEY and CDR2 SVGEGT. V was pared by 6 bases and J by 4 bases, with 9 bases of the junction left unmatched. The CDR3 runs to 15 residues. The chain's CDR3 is CASSPYRGLGTEAFF. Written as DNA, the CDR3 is TGTGCCAGCAGCCCTTACAGGGGGCTTGGCACTGAAGCTTTCTTT.

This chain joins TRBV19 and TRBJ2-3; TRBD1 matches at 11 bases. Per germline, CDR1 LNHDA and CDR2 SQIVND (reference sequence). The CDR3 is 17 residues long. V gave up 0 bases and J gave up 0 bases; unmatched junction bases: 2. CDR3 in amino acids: CASSIEGTGGSTDTQYF. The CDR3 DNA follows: TGTGCCAGTAGTATAGAGGGGACAGGGGGAAGCACAGATACGCAGTATTTT. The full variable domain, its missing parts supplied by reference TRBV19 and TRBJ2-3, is DGGITQSPKYLFRKEGQNVTLSCEQNLNHDAMYWYRQDPGQGLRLIYYSQIVNDFQKGDIAEGYSVSREKKESFPLTVTSAQKNPTAFYLCASSIEGTGGSTDTQYFGPGTRLTVL.

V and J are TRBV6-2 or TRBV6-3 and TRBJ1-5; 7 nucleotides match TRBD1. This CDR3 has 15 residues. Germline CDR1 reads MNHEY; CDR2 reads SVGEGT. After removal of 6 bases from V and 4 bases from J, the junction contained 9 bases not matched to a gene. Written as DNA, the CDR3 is TGTGCCAGCAGGCCGACAGGGTTTACGAATCAGCCCCAGCATTTT. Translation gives CASRPTGFTNQPQHF.

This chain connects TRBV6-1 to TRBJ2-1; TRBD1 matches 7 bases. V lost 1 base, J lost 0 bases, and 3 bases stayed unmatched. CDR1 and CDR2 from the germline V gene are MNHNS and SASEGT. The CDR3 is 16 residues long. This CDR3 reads CASSEVGTVSYNEQFF. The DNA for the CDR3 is TGTGCCAGCAGTGAAGTCGGGACAGTCTCCTACAATGAGCAGTTCTTC.

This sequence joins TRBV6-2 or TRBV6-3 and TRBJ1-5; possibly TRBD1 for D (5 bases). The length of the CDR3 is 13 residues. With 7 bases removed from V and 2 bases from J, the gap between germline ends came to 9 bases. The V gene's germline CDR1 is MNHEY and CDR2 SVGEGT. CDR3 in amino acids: CASTGLGNQPQHF. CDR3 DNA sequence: TGTGCCAGCACAGGGCTGGGCAATCAGCCCCAGCATTTT.

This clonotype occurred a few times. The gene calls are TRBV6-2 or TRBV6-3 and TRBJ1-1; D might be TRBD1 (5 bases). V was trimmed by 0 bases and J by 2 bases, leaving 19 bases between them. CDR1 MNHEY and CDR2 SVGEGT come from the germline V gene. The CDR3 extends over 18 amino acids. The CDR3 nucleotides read TGTGCCAGCAGTTACTCAGCCCGTCGGGGGAAACTTAACACTGAAGCTTTCTTT. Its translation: CASSYSARRGKLNTEAFF.

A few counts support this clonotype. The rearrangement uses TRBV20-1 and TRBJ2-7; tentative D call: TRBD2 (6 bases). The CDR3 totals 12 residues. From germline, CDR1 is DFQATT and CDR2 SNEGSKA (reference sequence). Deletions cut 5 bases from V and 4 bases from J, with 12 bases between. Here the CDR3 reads CSAPGLWYEQYF. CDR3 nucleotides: TGCAGTGCTCCGGGACTGTGGTACGAGCAGTACTTC.

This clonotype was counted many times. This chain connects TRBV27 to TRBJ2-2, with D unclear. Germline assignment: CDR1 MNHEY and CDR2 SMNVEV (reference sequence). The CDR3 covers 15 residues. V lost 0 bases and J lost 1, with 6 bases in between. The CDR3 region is CASSLSWQNTGELFF. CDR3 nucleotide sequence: TGTGCCAGCAGTTTATCCTGGCAGAACACCGGGGAGCTGTTTTTT.

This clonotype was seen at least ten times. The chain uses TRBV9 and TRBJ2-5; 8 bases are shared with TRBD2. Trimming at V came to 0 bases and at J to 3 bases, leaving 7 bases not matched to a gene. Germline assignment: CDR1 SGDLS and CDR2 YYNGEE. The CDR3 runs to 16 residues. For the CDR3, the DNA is TGTGCCAGCAGCGTAGCTTATTCCGGGGGGGAAGAGACCCAGTACTTC. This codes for CASSVAYSGGEETQYF.

This CDR3 reads CSTGDRGRGEQYF. CDR3 nucleotide sequence: TGCAGCACCGGGGACAGGGGGCGCGGCGAGCAGTACTTC. This chain connects TRBV29-1 to TRBJ2-7; 12 nucleotides agree with TRBD1. Germline V gene data show CDR1 as SQVTM and CDR2 as ANQGSEA. V lost 8 bases to trimming and J lost 6 bases; unmatched junction nucleotides: 8. CDR3 length: 13 amino acids.

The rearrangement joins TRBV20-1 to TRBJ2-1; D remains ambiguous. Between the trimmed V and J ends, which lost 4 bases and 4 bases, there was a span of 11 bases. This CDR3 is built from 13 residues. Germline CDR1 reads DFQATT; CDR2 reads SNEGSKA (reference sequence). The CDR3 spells CSATPGRYNEQFF. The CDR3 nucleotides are TGCAGTGCTACCCCCGGAAGATACAATGAGCAGTTCTTC.